These T cell receptor beta chains were read from a single sample in a study of blood T cell repertoires in COVID-19. Sequencing used immunoSEQ multiplex PCR; TCRdb keeps in-frame clones, though not all of them. The repertoire consists of approximately 360,000 clones, with about 90% occurring once and the leading ten covering about 2.1%. The source material was PBMCs or T cells enriched from blood (not recorded which). The source is a man in his forties or fifties in a cohort exposed to, infected with or recovered from COVID-19 (not recorded which). CDR3s include the opening cysteine and the closing phenylalanine or tryptophan. D genes are given only for firm matches. Where a row states a size, it is once, few, many or the class of an expanded clone; other rows omit it.

CDR3 DNA,CDR3 protein,J gene,V gene,clone size,CDR3 length,D gene
TGTGCCTGGGGGCAATTGGCCCCCTCCTCGCACACCATATATTTT,CAWGQLAPSSHTIYF,TRBJ1-3,TRBV30,NA,15,NA
TGTGCCAGCAGCCAGGGACAGGGGGGAGGCGGGGAGCTGTTTTTT,CASSQGQGGGGELFF,TRBJ2-2,TRBV4-2,NA,15,TRBD1
TGCAGCGTTGCCATCGACAGGGGTCAGACCGGGGAGCTGTTTTTT,CSVAIDRGQTGELFF,TRBJ2-2,TRBV29-1,NA,15,TRBD1
TGTGCCAGCACCTTGGCAGCAACTACAACTAATGAAAAACTGTTTTTT,CASTLAATTTNEKLFF,TRBJ1-4,TRBV30,NA,16,NA
TGTGCCAGTAGTACTAGACTTTTGGATACGCAGTATTTT,CASSTRLLDTQYF,TRBJ2-3,TRBV19,NA,13,NA
TGCGCCAGCAGTGATGAGGGTATCGCAACTAATGAAAAACTGTTTTTT,CASSDEGIATNEKLFF,TRBJ1-4,TRBV10-1,NA,16,NA
TGTGCCAGCAGCCCAGGACAGGCGAGCACAGATACGCAGTATTTT,CASSPGQASTDTQYF,TRBJ2-3,TRBV7-2,few,15,TRBD1
TGTGCCAGCAGTGAAATCAGGGATCGTCAGCCCCAGCATTTT,CASSEIRDRQPQHF,TRBJ1-5,TRBV6-1,NA,14,NA
TGTGCCAGCGGGACTAGCGGAGCACCACAAGAGACCCAGTACTTC,CASGTSGAPQETQYF,TRBJ2-5,TRBV2,few,15,TRBD2
TGTGCCAGCAGCACGTCACGGGATGGAGGCTACACCTTC,CASSTSRDGGYTF,TRBJ1-2,TRBV28,NA,13,NA
TGTGCCAGTAGTATAGGCCCGGGACAGTCCGGCTACACCTTC,CASSIGPGQSGYTF,TRBJ1-2,TRBV19,NA,14,TRBD1
TGCGCCAGCAGCCAAGATTTCGGACAGATCACAGATACGCAGTATTTT,CASSQDFGQITDTQYF,TRBJ2-3,TRBV4-1,NA,16,NA
TGTGCCACCAGTGTCGGGGGCTCCTACAATGAGCAGTTCTTC,CATSVGGSYNEQFF,TRBJ2-1,TRBV24-1,NA,14,NA
TGTGCCAGCAGCCCTGGAAGGACAGGGGGCACAGATACGCAGTATTTT,CASSPGRTGGTDTQYF,TRBJ2-3,TRBV7-2,NA,16,TRBD1
TGTGCCAGCAGTTCGGGACTAGTGACCTACGAGCAGTACTTC,CASSSGLVTYEQYF,TRBJ2-7,TRBV6-2/TRBV6-3,NA,14,TRBD2
TGTGCCAGCAGCCCAACAGAGAACTATGGCTACACCTTC,CASSPTENYGYTF,TRBJ1-2,TRBV7-8,NA,13,NA
TGCGCCAGCAGCTTGGACGCAGGGGGACGTAAAGAGACCCAGTACTTC,CASSLDAGGRKETQYF,TRBJ2-5,TRBV5-1,NA,16,TRBD1
TGTGCCAGCAGTGAAGTGGGGGGAGGGGGTAAAGAGACCCAGTACTTC,CASSEVGGGGKETQYF,TRBJ2-5,TRBV6-1,NA,16,NA
TGTGCCAGTAGTGGAGAGAGCTCGAATCAGCCCCAGCATTTT,CASSGESSNQPQHF,TRBJ1-5,TRBV19,NA,14,NA
TGTGCCATCAGTGAATCGGGTGAATATGGCTACACCTTC,CAISESGEYGYTF,TRBJ1-2,TRBV10-3,NA,13,NA
TGTGCCAGCAGTGGCCTCAATTCACCCCTCCACTTT,CASSGLNSPLHF,TRBJ1-6,TRBV28,few,12,NA
TGTGCCAGCAGTCCCGTCTGGCGGACCTACGAGCAGTACTTC,CASSPVWRTYEQYF,TRBJ2-7,TRBV11-2,NA,14,NA
TGCGCCAGCAGCCCAGGAGGGGGCTTTCAGCCCCAGCATTTT,CASSPGGGFQPQHF,TRBJ1-5,TRBV5-1,NA,14,TRBD1
TGTGCCAGTAGTACGACTAGCGGGAGGCCCACAGATACGCAGTATTTT,CASSTTSGRPTDTQYF,TRBJ2-3,TRBV19,NA,16,TRBD2
TGTGCCAGCCGACAGGGCTCAACTAATGAAAAACTGTTTTTT,CASRQGSTNEKLFF,TRBJ1-4,TRBV2,NA,14,TRBD1
TGTGCCAGCAGTTTAGCTAGCGGGAGGAGAGAGACCCAGTACTTC,CASSLASGRRETQYF,TRBJ2-5,TRBV27,NA,15,TRBD2
TGTGCCAGCAGCAAAAGCCTAGCGGGAGTCCTTAACACCGGGGAGCTGTTTTTT,CASSKSLAGVLNTGELFF,TRBJ2-2,TRBV7-9,NA,18,TRBD2
TGTGCCAGCAGAACCGGACAGGGATACAATGAGCAGTTCTTC,CASRTGQGYNEQFF,TRBJ2-1,TRBV6-5,NA,14,TRBD1
TGTGCCAGCTCCAGCCGCTGGGACAGCTATGGCTACACCTTC,CASSSRWDSYGYTF,TRBJ1-2,TRBV25-1,NA,14,TRBD1
TGTGCCAGCAGTTTAAGCGAAAAGATACATGAGCAGTTCTTC,CASSLSEKIHEQFF,TRBJ2-1,TRBV27,NA,14,NA
TGTGCCACCAATCCAGGGGACTCTGGAAACACCATATATTTT,CATNPGDSGNTIYF,TRBJ1-3,TRBV6-4,NA,14,NA
TGTGCCAGTAAGGAGGGTTTGGATGGCTACACCTTC,CASKEGLDGYTF,TRBJ1-2,TRBV19,NA,12,NA
TGCGCCAGCAGCTTGAATCAGGGGGCTAGCTATGGCTACACCTTC,CASSLNQGASYGYTF,TRBJ1-2,TRBV5-1,NA,15,TRBD1
TGTGCCAGCAGTCGAGAAACAGGGACAATCTATGGCTACACCTTC,CASSRETGTIYGYTF,TRBJ1-2,TRBV28,NA,15,NA
TGTGCCAGCAGCCCATGGGGCGGGAGAACCAGTGAGCAGTTCTTC,CASSPWGGRTSEQFF,TRBJ2-1,TRBV7-3,once,15,TRBD2
TGTGCCAGCAGCCAATATCGAGGTGACTACTACGAGCAGTACTTC,CASSQYRGDYYEQYF,TRBJ2-7,TRBV2,NA,15,NA
TGTGCCACCAGTGATTCCAGGATTTATGAGCAGTTCTTC,CATSDSRIYEQFF,TRBJ2-1,TRBV24-1,NA,13,NA
TGCGCTCAGACAGGGCCGGACTACGAGCAGTACTTC,CAQTGPDYEQYF,TRBJ2-7,TRBV23-1,NA,12,TRBD1
TGCGCCAGCAGCACCGGGGACTCGTTCGGGGAGCTGTTTTTT,CASSTGDSFGELFF,TRBJ2-2,TRBV5-1,NA,14,NA
TGTGCCAGCAGTGAAACTAGCGGCCAAAGGAATGAGCAGTTCTTC,CASSETSGQRNEQFF,TRBJ2-1,TRBV25-1,NA,15,TRBD2
TGTGCCAGCAGTGATGGACAGCCGACCTACAATGAGCAGTTCTTC,CASSDGQPTYNEQFF,TRBJ2-1,TRBV25-1,NA,15,NA
TGTGCCAGCAGTTTAGTAAGGACTAGCGGGAGCCACAATGAGCAGTTCTTC,CASSLVRTSGSHNEQFF,TRBJ2-1,TRBV28,NA,17,TRBD2
TGTGCCAGCAGTGATTTGTCTGGACAGGGGATCAATGAGCAGTTCTTC,CASSDLSGQGINEQFF,TRBJ2-1,TRBV6-1,NA,16,TRBD1
TGCGCCAGCAGCTTGGTTGGCGGGAGGACAGATACGCAGTATTTT,CASSLVGGRTDTQYF,TRBJ2-3,TRBV5-1,NA,15,TRBD2
TGTGCCAGCAGCCCCACTAGCGGGTCATACAATGAGCAGTTCTTC,CASSPTSGSYNEQFF,TRBJ2-1,TRBV7-3,NA,15,TRBD2
TGCGCCAGCAGCTTGGCCGGTAATAAGAACACTGAAGCTTTCTTT,CASSLAGNKNTEAFF,TRBJ1-1,TRBV5-1,NA,15,NA
TGTGCCAGCACTCGGGAAAACACCGGGGAGCTGTTTTTT,CASTRENTGELFF,TRBJ2-2,TRBV9,NA,13,NA
TGTGCCAGCAGCCCCCAGACGTGGGTGCGGACTGAAGCTTTCTTT,CASSPQTWVRTEAFF,TRBJ1-1,TRBV3-1/TRBV3-2,NA,15,NA
TGTGCCAGTAGTATATCAGTAAGCTACGAGCAGTACTTC,CASSISVSYEQYF,TRBJ2-7,TRBV19,NA,13,NA
TGTGCCAGTACCGACTCGGGCCGGCGGGGTCATTCACCCCTCCACTTT,CASTDSGRRGHSPLHF,TRBJ1-6,TRBV19,NA,16,NA
TGCGCCAGCAGAACCGGGACAGAGAACACTGAAGCTTTCTTT,CASRTGTENTEAFF,TRBJ1-1,TRBV5-1,NA,14,TRBD1
TGTGCCAGCAGCCAAGAACCTAGCGGCTTCAATGAGCAGTTCTTC,CASSQEPSGFNEQFF,TRBJ2-1,TRBV4-2,once,15,TRBD2
TGCAGCGTTTGCCGGGACAGAATTCTCCAAGAGACCCAGTACTTC,CSVCRDRILQETQYF,TRBJ2-5,TRBV29-1,NA,15,TRBD1
TGTGCCAGCAGCTTAACCTCCCCGGGACTAGGAAACACCGGGGAGCTGTTTTTT,CASSLTSPGLGNTGELFF,TRBJ2-2,TRBV11-2,NA,18,TRBD2
TGTGTCAGAAGCTTAGCGGGACAAACCAATCAGCCCCAGCATTTT,CVRSLAGQTNQPQHF,TRBJ1-5,TRBV7-5,once,15,NA